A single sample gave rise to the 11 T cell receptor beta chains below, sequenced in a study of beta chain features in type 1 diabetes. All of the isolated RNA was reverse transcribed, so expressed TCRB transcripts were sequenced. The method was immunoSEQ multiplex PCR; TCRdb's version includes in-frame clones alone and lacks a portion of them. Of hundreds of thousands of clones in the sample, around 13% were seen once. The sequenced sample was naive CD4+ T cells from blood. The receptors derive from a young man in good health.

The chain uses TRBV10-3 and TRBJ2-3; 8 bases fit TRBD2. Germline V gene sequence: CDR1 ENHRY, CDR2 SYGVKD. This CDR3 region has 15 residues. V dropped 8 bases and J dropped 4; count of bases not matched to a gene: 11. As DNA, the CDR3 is TGTGCCATCTCTATCCAGCGGGAGTTAGCAGATACGCAGTATTTT. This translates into CAISIQRELADTQYF.

This chain's CDR3 is CAISESFFRVKGETQYF. The DNA for the CDR3 is TGTGCCATCAGTGAGTCGTTTTTCAGGGTAAAGGGAGAGACCCAGTACTTC. V and J are TRBV10-3 and TRBJ2-5; maybe TRBD1 (5 bases). This CDR3 is built from 17 residues. V gave up 0 bases and J gave up 4 bases, with 18 bases separating them. Germline loops: CDR1 ENHRY, CDR2 SYGVKD.

The CDR3 nucleotides are TGCGCCAGCAGCCAAGAGCGGAATGAAAAACTGTTTTTT. It specifies CASSQERNEKLFF. This chain connects TRBV4-3 to TRBJ1-4; D ambiguous. V was clipped by 0 bases and J by 5 bases, with 4 bases between them. The CDR3 runs 13 residues. CDR1 is LGHNA, CDR2 YSLEER, per germline.

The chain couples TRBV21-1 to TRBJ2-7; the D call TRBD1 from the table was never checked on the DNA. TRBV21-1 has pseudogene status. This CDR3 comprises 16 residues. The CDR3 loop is CASSNLGGKESYEQYF. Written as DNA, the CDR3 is TGTGCCAGCAGCAATTTAGGGGGCAAAGAGTCCTACGAGCAGTACTTC.

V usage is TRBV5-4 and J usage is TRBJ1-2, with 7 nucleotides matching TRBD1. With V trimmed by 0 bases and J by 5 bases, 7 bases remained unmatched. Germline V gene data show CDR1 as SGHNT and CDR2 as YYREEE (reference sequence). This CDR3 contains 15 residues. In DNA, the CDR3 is TGTGCCAGCAGCTTGGGGACAGGCGGGACATATGGCTACACCTTC. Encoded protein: CASSLGTGGTYGYTF.

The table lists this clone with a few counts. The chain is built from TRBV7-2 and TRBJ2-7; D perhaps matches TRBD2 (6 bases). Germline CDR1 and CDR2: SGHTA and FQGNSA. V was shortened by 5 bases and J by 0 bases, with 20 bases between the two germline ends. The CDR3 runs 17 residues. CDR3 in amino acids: CASSLGWREWLSYEQYF. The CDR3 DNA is TGTGCCAGCAGCCTCGGATGGAGGGAGTGGCTCTCCTACGAGCAGTACTTC.

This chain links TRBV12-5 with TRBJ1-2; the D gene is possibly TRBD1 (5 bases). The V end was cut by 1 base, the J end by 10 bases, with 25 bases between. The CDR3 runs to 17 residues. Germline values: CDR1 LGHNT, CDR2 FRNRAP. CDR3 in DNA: TGTGCTAGTGGTTTGGGACTAGGGGAACGCCGATTCGTAGACTACACCTTC. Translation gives CASGLGLGERRFVDYTF.

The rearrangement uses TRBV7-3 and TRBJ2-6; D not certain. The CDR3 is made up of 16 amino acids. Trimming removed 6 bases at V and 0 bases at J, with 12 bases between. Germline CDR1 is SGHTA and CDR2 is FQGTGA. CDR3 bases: TGTGCCAGCAGTTCCACATACAACTCTGGGGCCAACGTCCTGACTTTC. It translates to CASSSTYNSGANVLTF.

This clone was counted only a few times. The CDR3 is CASSRYRGDETQYF. The CDR3 nucleotides read TGTGCCAGCAGTAGATACAGGGGTGATGAGACGCAGTATTTT. The chain couples TRBV27 to TRBJ2-3, with 7 bases lining up with TRBD1. In germline, CDR1 is MNHEY, CDR2 SMNVEV (reference sequence). V lost 5 bases to trimming and J lost 9 bases; unmatched junction nucleotides: 11. The CDR3 is made up of 14 amino acids.

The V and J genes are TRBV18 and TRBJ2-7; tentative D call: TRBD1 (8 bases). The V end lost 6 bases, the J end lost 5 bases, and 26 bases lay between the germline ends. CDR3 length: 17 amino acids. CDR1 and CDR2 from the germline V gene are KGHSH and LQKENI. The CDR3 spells CASSPQLLQGGQDEQYF. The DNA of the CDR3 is TGTGCCAGCTCGCCGCAGCTGCTACAGGGGGGGCAAGACGAGCAGTACTTC. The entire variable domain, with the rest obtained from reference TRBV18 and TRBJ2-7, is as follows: NAGVMQNPRHLVRRRGQEARLRCSPMKGHSHVYWYRQLPEEGLKFMVYLQKENIIDESGMPKERFSAEFPKEGPSILRIQQVVRGDSAAYFCASSPQLLQGGQDEQYFGPGTRLTVT.

The CDR3 sequence: CAISQRGSSYNEQFF. The DNA for the CDR3 is TGTGCCATCAGCCAACGGGGGAGCTCCTACAATGAGCAGTTCTTC. The J gene is TRBJ2-1, the V gene TRBV10-3; weak D call: TRBD2 (6 bases). The germline V and J ends were trimmed by 6 bases and 0 bases, with 12 bases remaining between them. The CDR3 consists of 15 residues. In germline, CDR1 is ENHRY, CDR2 SYGVKD.